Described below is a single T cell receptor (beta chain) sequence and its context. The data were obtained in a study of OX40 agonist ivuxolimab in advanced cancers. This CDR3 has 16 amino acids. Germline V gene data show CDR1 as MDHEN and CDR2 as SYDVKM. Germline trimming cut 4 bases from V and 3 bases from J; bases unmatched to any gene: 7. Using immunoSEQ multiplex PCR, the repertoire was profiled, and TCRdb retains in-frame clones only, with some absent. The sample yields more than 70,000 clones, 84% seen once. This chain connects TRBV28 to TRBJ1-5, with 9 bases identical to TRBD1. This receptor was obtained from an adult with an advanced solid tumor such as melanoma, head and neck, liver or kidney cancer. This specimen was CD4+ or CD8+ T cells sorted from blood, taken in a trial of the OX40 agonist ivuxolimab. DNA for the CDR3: TGTGCCAGCAGTTCGGTGGGACAGGGCATCAATCAGCCCCAGCATTTT. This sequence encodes CASSSVGQGINQPQHF.